This T cell receptor (beta chain) was sequenced for a study of CD8 T cells in ankylosing spondylitis. General study points: A motif of fewer than ten highly homologous TCR beta variants was seen as apparently characteristic of ankylosing spondylitis blood.

Trimming pared 6 bases from V and 1 base from J, leaving 14 bases between. Per germline, CDR1 DFQATT and CDR2 SNEGSKA (reference sequence). The length of the CDR3 is 14 residues. The TCR beta libraries were generated through quantitative 5'-RACE incorporating molecular barcodes. MiXCR, applied by TCRdb to the 5' RACE reads, yields one record per CDR3 protein. The repertoire holds around 890,000 distinct CDR3 sequences, with 12% as singletons. Of note for this clonotype: The target antigen is unknown.

Source material: blood, either unsorted or a sorted T cell fraction (not recorded which). The sequence was obtained from a male donor with ankylosing spondylitis. V usage is TRBV20-1 and J usage is TRBJ2-3; D call uncertain. CDR3 region: CSALVFIRTDTQYF. CDR3 DNA: TGCAGTGCCTTAGTATTCATCCGCACAGATACGCAGTATTTT.